The clone carrying this T cell receptor beta chain was observed at least ten times. What it recognizes is unknown. The sample is drawn from a study of CD8 T cells in ankylosing spondylitis. Study-level findings and limits: Significant enrichment of disease-linked clones was reported in matched ankylosing spondylitis synovial fluid.

V was clipped by 7 bases and J by 0 bases; unmatched bases: 11. In germline, CDR1 is ENHRY, CDR2 SYGVKD. The CDR3 is 18 residues long. Each CDR3 protein is one row after TCRdb ran MiXCR on the 5' RACE reads. The repertoire includes hundreds of thousands of distinct CDR3 sequences, roughly 8.2% of them detected once, and around 4.8% sits in the top ten. The receptor was isolated from a female donor with ankylosing spondylitis or in good health (not recorded which). V and J are TRBV10-3 and TRBJ2-1; 11 bases map to TRBD1. The sequencing input was blood, either unsorted or a sorted T cell fraction (not recorded which). CDR3 in DNA: TGTGCCATCAATTTCGGGACAGGGGGATTTCCCTCCTACAATGAGCAGTTCTTC. Protein: CAINFGTGGFPSYNEQFF.